The 14 T cell receptor beta chains presented below share a single source sample, sequenced in a study of T cell clonotyping in hematopoietic cell transplantation. The table came from immunoSEQ multiplex PCR; TCRdb's copy has only in-frame clones and leaves some out. This sample carries around 12,000 clones, 40% to 60% of them seen once, and the ten largest clones take 10% to 11%. Sequenced input: peripheral blood mononuclear cells. These receptors came from a man in his fifties or sixties in good health. Some clones in this sample may be carry-over from other donors' samples.

The chain's CDR3 is CAWSRGGEPGNTIYF. CDR3 coding DNA: TGTGCCTGGAGCCGGGGAGGGGAACCTGGAAACACCATATATTTT. The chain links TRBV30 to TRBJ1-3, with D possibly being TRBD1 (5 bases). Deletions cut 3 bases from V and 2 bases from J, with 14 bases between. The CDR3 extends over 15 amino acids. The germline CDR1 and CDR2 sequences are GTSNPN and SVGIG (reference sequence). Filled out from reference TRBV30 and TRBJ1-3, the complete variable domain reads SQTIHQWPATLVQPVGSPLSLECTVEGTSNPNLYWYRQAAGRGLQLLFYSVGIGQISSEVPQNLSASRPQDRQFILSSKKLLLSDSGFYLCAWSRGGEPGNTIYFGEGSWLTVV.

CDR3 sequence (DNA): TGTGCCAGCAGCTTGGGTTCCAGGGAATCCACTGAAGCTTTCTTT. Translated, it gives CASSLGSRESTEAFF. The rearrangement uses TRBV5-6 and TRBJ1-1; tentatively, D is TRBD1 (5 bases). V was pared by 0 bases and J by 4 bases, with 13 bases between. The CDR3 spans 15 residues. Per the germline V gene, CDR1 is SGHDT and CDR2 is YYEEEE.

This chain joins TRBV6-6 and TRBJ2-3; no reliable D call. The germline V gene encodes CDR1 MNHNY and CDR2 SVGAGI (reference sequence). The V gene lost 3 bases and the J gene lost 2 bases, with 6 bases spanning the gap. The CDR3 consists of 13 residues. The CDR3 nucleotides read TGTGCCAGCAGTTATGGTTTCACAGATACGCAGTATTTT. Its translation: CASSYGFTDTQYF.

The chain uses TRBV30 and TRBJ1-1; D is undetermined. The CDR3 is 13 amino acids. Germline lookup yields CDR1 GTSNPN and CDR2 SVGIG (reference sequence). Trimming took 0 bases from V and 11 from J, leaving 16 bases between them. CDR3 sequence reads: CAWSVFSGEAAFF. CDR3 DNA: TGTGCCTGGAGTGTTTTCTCCGGGGAGGCGGCTTTCTTT.

This clone was seen more than once but under ten times. The chain links TRBV7-8 to TRBJ2-6, with TRBD1 matching over 8 bases. Trimming cost V 5 bases and J 0 bases; bases outside gene matches: 12. The CDR3 sequence is 19 residues long. The germline V gene has CDR1 SGHVS and CDR2 FQNEAQ. The CDR3 DNA reads as TGTGCCAGCAGCAAGCAGGGCCAGGGGGCACCCTCTGGGGCCAACGTCCTGACTTTC. Protein: CASSKQGQGAPSGANVLTF.

The chain carries TRBV30 and TRBJ1-5; D uncertain. Germline loops: CDR1 GTSNPN, CDR2 SVGIG (reference sequence). The CDR3 spans 16 residues. V gave up 3 bases and J gave up 1 base, with 16 bases separating them. The CDR3 nucleotides are TGTGCCTGGAGACCCTCGAGTATTTTGAGCAATCAGCCCCAGCATTTT. Its protein product is CAWRPSSILSNQPQHF.

This clone occurred a few times. This sequence joins TRBV4-3 and TRBJ2-7, with 7 bases fitting TRBD1. V gave up 1 base and J gave up 0 bases; unmatched junction bases: 3. CDR3 size: 15 residues. Per the germline V gene, CDR1 is LGHNA and CDR2 is YSLEER. CDR3 amino acids: CASSQVRQGSYEQYF. DNA of the CDR3: TGCGCCAGCAGCCAAGTCAGACAGGGCTCCTACGAGCAGTACTTC.

The chain is built from TRBV30 and TRBJ1-1; D is perhaps TRBD1 (6 bases). Germline CDR1 and CDR2: GTSNPN and SVGIG (reference sequence). Trimming removed 8 bases from V and 2 bases from J, with 15 bases in between. CDR3 length: 13 residues. The CDR3 protein is CAGTKGGNTEAFF. The CDR3 bases are TGTGCCGGTACGAAGGGGGGAAACACTGAAGCTTTCTTT.

This sequence joins TRBV6-6 and TRBJ1-1; no firm D call. This CDR3 has 13 amino acids. The germline V and J ends were trimmed by 2 bases and 1 base, with 5 bases remaining between them. From germline, CDR1 is MNHNY and CDR2 SVGAGI (reference sequence). CDR3 region: CASSYHWNTEAFF. The CDR3 DNA reads as TGTGCCAGCAGTTACCACTGGAACACTGAAGCTTTCTTT.

The rearrangement joins TRBV9 to TRBJ2-7, with 12 bases matching TRBD2. This CDR3 has 16 residues. CDR1 and CDR2 (germline): SGDLS, YYNGEE. J lost 2 bases, V lost 3 bases, and 6 bases had no gene match. In nucleotides, the CDR3 is TGTGCCAGCAGCGCCGACGGACTAGCGGGGACCTACGAGCAGTACTTC. Its translation is CASSADGLAGTYEQYF.

This sequence joins TRBV14 and TRBJ2-7, with D uncertain. Germline values: CDR1 SGHDN, CDR2 FVKESK. V gave up 3 bases and J gave up 5 bases, with 11 bases separating them. The CDR3 consists of 13 residues. The CDR3 region is CASSHVVWDEQYF. As DNA, the CDR3 is TGTGCCAGCAGCCACGTGGTCTGGGACGAGCAGTACTTC.

This clone was seen more than once but under ten times. This chain uses TRBV30 with TRBJ1-5; weak D call: TRBD1 (5 bases). This CDR3 has 13 residues. Trimming cost V 3 bases and J 5 bases, with 11 bases left between them. Germline CDR1 GTSNPN, CDR2 SVGIG (reference sequence). CDR3 in DNA: TGTGCCTGGAGCAAACAGGTCCATCAGCCCCAGCATTTT. It codes for CAWSKQVHQPQHF.

Here the CDR3 reads CASSYSAGDYGYTF. CDR3 DNA: TGTGCCAGCAGTTACTCGGCAGGGGATTATGGCTACACCTTC. The V call is TRBV6-5, the J call TRBJ1-2; TRBD1 is a possible D gene (6 bases). This CDR3 spans 14 amino acids. Germline CDR1 and CDR2: MNHEY and SVGAGI. Trimming cost V 0 bases and J 5 bases, with 10 bases left between them.

The chain is built from TRBV4-3 and TRBJ2-3; D not certain. Germline V lookup: CDR1 LGHNA, CDR2 YSLEER. V was clipped by 0 bases and J by 8 bases, with 9 bases between them. There are 13 residues in the CDR3. CDR3 DNA: TGCGCCAGCAGCCAAGAGGTTCGGAGTACGCAGTATTTT. Residues: CASSQEVRSTQYF.